The 10 T cell receptor beta chains in this list originate from one sample, sequenced in a study of beta chain features in type 1 diabetes. TCRB transcripts that were expressed got sequenced, as all of the isolated RNA had been reverse transcribed. Clones were read by immunoSEQ multiplex PCR, and TCRdb kept only the in-frame ones, dropping some. This sample has about 410,000 clones, with 11% to 15% found just once. Material for sequencing was naive CD4+ T cells from blood. The receptor set was obtained from a man aged 25 to 45 in good health.

The CDR3 spells CASSPDRCTEAFF. Here the CDR3 DNA reads TGTGCCAGCAGTCCCGACAGGTGCACTGAAGCTTTCTTT. The V gene is TRBV7-2, the J gene TRBJ1-1; D is perhaps TRBD1 (6 bases). V was shortened by 6 bases and J by 4 bases, with 12 bases between the two germline ends. Looked up from germline, CDR1 is SGHTA and CDR2 is FQGNSA. This CDR3 comprises 13 residues.

The V gene is TRBV7-9, the J gene TRBJ2-4; D could derive from TRBD1 or TRBD2 (7 bases each). The germline V gene has CDR1 SEHNR and CDR2 FQNEAQ (reference sequence). V was shortened by 4 bases and J by 6 bases, with 16 bases between the two germline ends. This CDR3 has 15 amino acids. The CDR3 nucleotides read TGTGCCAGCAGCTCCCGGGGAGGGGGCATAAACATTCAGTACTTC. Translation: CASSSRGGGINIQYF. The whole variable domain, filled in from reference TRBV7-9 and TRBJ2-4, reads DTGVSQNPRHKITKRGQNVTFRCDPISEHNRLYWYRQTLGQGPEFLTYFQNEAQLEKSRLLSDRFSAERPKGSFSTLEIQRTEQGDSAMYLCASSSRGGGINIQYFGAGTRLSVL.

In this sample, this clone turned up a few times. DNA for the CDR3: TGTGCCATCGGCCACCACTATGGCTACACCTTC. As protein: CAIGHHYGYTF. The chain is built from TRBV10-3 and TRBJ1-2, with D unresolved. The CDR3 totals 11 residues. The V gene's germline CDR1 is ENHRY and CDR2 SYGVKD. Trimming removed 8 bases at V and 3 bases at J, with 7 bases between.

This chain links TRBV11-2 with TRBJ1-2; perhaps TRBD1 as D (6 bases). The germline V gene encodes CDR1 SGHAT and CDR2 FQNNGV. The V end lost 4 bases, the J end lost 0 bases, and 12 bases lay between the germline ends. This CDR3 is 15 amino acids long. CDR3 nucleotide sequence: TGTGCCAGCAGCTCGTGGACAGTCACTAACTATGGCTACACCTTC. This sequence encodes CASSSWTVTNYGYTF.

The chain recombines TRBV19 with TRBJ2-6; D unresolved. Germline CDR1 is LNHDA and CDR2 is SQIVND (reference sequence). There are 18 residues in the CDR3. The germline V and J ends were trimmed by 0 bases and 0 bases, with 12 bases remaining between them. Here the CDR3 DNA reads TGTGCCAGTAGTATAGAATACGGCCGCATCTCTGGGGCCAACGTCCTGACTTTC. Amino acids: CASSIEYGRISGANVLTF.

The V and J genes are TRBV6-5 and TRBJ2-2; 11 positions agree with TRBD2. CDR1 is MNHEY, CDR2 SVGAGI, per germline. The J segment lost 5 bases and the V segment lost 7 bases, leaving 6 bases of the junction unmatched. The CDR3 sequence is 15 residues long. Here the CDR3 reads CASNLLAGETGELFF. CDR3 nucleotides: TGTGCCAGCAACTTACTAGCGGGAGAAACCGGGGAGCTGTTTTTT.

This clone was picked up a small number of times. V usage is TRBV4-3 and J usage is TRBJ2-1; D not resolved. Trimming stripped 2 bases from V and 9 bases from J, with 11 bases between. The CDR3 has 13 amino acids. In germline, CDR1 is LGHNA, CDR2 YSLEER. The CDR3 loop reads CASSQLTLGEQFF. CDR3 DNA: TGCGCCAGCAGCCAATTGACCCTGGGTGAGCAGTTCTTC.

The gene calls are TRBV30 and TRBJ1-5; 9 nucleotides agree with TRBD1. V lost 0 bases and J lost 4; bases outside the gene matches: 1. This CDR3 contains 14 residues. CDR1 GTSNPN and CDR2 SVGIG come from the germline V gene (reference sequence). CDR3 sequence (DNA): TGTGCCTGGAGTGTTGGACAGGGGAATCAGCCCCAGCATTTT. It specifies CAWSVGQGNQPQHF.

This clone appeared a few times. This sequence joins TRBV19 and TRBJ2-4; D remains unclear. This CDR3 comprises 11 residues. V was pared by 5 bases and J by 7 bases, with 6 bases between. Germline assignment: CDR1 LNHDA and CDR2 SQIVND (reference sequence). CDR3 nucleotides: TGTGCCAGTAGTTCCGGGAACATTCAGTACTTC. Protein sequence: CASSSGNIQYF.

V is TRBV27 and J is TRBJ1-2; D is unresolved. V shed 6 bases and J shed 0 bases, with 8 bases lying between them. The CDR3 consists of 13 residues. CDR1 MNHEY and CDR2 SMNVEV come from the germline V gene (reference sequence). CDR3 in DNA: TGTGCCAGCAGAGGGAACTCTAACTATGGCTACACCTTC. This codes for CASRGNSNYGYTF.